What follows are 3 T cell receptor beta chains derived from one specimen sequenced in a study of blood T cells in healthy people across ages. Next came a second PCR, run for about 7 to 12 cycles, which used a sample-barcoded 5' primer along with a J-beta primer mix. From the 5' RACE reads, TCRdb called clonotypes with MiXCR, one entry per CDR3 protein. The sample yields 1.5 million to 2 million distinct CDR3 sequences, about 28% seen once. Sequencing used blood. These receptors originate from a woman aged 30 to 39 in good health.

Only a few counts were recorded for this clonotype. V usage is TRBV9 and J usage is TRBJ2-3; the D call may be TRBD1 or TRBD2 (6 bases each). Per the germline V gene, CDR1 is SGDLS and CDR2 is YYNGEE. Between the trimmed V and J ends, which lost 0 bases and 1 base, there was a span of 15 bases. This CDR3 spans 17 amino acids. The CDR3 sequence is CASSVEGGGGRTDTQYF. DNA for the CDR3: TGTGCCAGCAGCGTAGAGGGAGGAGGGGGGCGCACAGATACGCAGTATTTT.

J is TRBJ2-7 and V is TRBV7-9; 11 positions agree with TRBD1. The germline V gene encodes CDR1 SEHNR and CDR2 FQNEAQ (reference sequence). The trim removed 1 base at V and 3 bases at J, leaving 5 bases unmatched. The CDR3 runs to 16 residues. The CDR3 DNA is TGTGCCAGCAGCTTAGGTGCCGGGACAGGGGGCTACGAGCAGTACTTC. Protein: CASSLGAGTGGYEQYF.

The chain joins TRBV7-6 to TRBJ2-1; D possibly corresponds to TRBD2 (5 bases). The J call may be incorrect, as the DNA end agrees better with TRBJ2-7. Per the germline V gene, CDR1 is SGHVS and CDR2 is FNYEAQ. The CDR3 is made up of 15 amino acids. CDR3 sequence reads: CASSFDYSSYNEQYF. The CDR3 DNA follows: TGTGCCAGCAGCTTCGACTATAGCTCCTACAATGAGCAGTACTTC.